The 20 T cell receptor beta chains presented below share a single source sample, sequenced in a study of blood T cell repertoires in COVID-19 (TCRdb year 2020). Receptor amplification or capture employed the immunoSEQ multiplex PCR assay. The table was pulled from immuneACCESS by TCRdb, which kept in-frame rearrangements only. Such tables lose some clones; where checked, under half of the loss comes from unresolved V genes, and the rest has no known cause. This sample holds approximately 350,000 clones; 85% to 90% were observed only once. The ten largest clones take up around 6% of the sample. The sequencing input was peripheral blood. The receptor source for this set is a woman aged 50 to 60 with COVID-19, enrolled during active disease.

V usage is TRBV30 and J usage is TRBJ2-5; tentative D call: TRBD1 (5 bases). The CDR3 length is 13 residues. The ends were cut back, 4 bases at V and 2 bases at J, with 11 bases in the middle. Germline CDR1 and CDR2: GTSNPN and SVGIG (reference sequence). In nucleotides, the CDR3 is TGTGCCTGGACAGGGCGACGACAAGAGACCCAGTACTTC. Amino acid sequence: CAWTGRRQETQYF.

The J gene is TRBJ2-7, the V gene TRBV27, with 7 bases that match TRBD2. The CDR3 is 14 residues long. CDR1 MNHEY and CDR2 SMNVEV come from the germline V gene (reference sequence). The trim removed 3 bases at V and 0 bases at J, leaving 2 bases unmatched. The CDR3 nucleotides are TGTGCCAGCAGTTTGTCTAGCGGCTCCTACGAGCAGTACTTC. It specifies CASSLSSGSYEQYF.

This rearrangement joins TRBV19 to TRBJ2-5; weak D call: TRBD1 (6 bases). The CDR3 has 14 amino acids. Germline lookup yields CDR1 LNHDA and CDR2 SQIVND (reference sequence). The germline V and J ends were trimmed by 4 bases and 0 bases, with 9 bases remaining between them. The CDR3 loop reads CASSTRGYQETQYF. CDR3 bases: TGTGCCAGTAGTACTAGGGGGTACCAAGAGACCCAGTACTTC.

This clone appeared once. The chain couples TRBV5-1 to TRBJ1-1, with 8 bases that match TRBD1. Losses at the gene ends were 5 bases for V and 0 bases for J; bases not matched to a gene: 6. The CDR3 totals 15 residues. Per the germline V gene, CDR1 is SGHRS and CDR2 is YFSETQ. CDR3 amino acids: CASSLGQGVNTEAFF. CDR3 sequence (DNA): TGCGCCAGCAGTTTAGGACAGGGAGTGAACACTGAAGCTTTCTTT.

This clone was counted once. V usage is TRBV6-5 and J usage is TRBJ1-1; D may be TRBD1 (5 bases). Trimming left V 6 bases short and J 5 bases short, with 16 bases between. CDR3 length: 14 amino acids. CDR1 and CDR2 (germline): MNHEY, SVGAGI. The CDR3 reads CASRKGPDATEAFF. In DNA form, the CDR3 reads TGTGCCAGCAGAAAGGGGCCTGACGCTACTGAAGCTTTCTTT.

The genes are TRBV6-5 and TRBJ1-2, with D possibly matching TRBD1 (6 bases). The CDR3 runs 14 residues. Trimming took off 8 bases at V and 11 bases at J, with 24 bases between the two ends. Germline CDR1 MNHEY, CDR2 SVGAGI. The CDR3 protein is CASGTSPSGAGYTF. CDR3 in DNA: TGTGCCAGCGGAACTTCCCCGTCAGGGGCCGGTTACACCTTC.

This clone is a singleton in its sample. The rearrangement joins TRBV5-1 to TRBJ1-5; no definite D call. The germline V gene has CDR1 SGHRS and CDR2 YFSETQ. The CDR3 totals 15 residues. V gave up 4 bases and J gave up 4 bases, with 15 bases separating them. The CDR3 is CASSRESGRNQPQHF. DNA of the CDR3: TGCGCCAGCAGCCGAGAGAGCGGAAGGAATCAGCCCCAGCATTTT.

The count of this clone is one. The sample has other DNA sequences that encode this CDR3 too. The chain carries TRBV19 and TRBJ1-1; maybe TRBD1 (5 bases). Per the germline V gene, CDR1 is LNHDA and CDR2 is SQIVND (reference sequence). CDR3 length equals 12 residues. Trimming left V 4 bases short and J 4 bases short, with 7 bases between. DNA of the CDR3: TGTGCCAGTAGTACAGGGTTCACTGAAGCTTTCTTT. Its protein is CASSTGFTEAFF.

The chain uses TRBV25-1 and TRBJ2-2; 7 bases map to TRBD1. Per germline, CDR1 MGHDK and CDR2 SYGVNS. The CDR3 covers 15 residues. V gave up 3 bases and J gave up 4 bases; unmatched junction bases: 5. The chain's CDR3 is CASSDGTVATGELFF. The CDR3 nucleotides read TGTGCCAGCAGTGACGGGACAGTCGCCACCGGGGAGCTGTTTTTT.

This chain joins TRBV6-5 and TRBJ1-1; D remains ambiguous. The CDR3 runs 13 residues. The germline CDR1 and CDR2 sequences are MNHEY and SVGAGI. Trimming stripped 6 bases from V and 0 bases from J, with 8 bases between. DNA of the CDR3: TGTGCCAGCAGGCAGTCCATGAACACTGAAGCTTTCTTT. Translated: CASRQSMNTEAFF.

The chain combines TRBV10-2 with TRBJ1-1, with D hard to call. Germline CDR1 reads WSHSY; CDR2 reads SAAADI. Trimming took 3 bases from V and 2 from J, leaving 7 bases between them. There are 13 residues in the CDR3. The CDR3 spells CASSETENTEAFF. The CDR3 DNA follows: TGCGCCAGCAGTGAAACAGAAAACACTGAAGCTTTCTTT.

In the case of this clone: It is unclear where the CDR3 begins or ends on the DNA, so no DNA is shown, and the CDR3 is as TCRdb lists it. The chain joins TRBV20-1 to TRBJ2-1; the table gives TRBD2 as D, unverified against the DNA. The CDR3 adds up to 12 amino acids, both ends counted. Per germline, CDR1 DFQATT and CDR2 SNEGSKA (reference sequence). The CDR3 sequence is CSASFASGSSFF.

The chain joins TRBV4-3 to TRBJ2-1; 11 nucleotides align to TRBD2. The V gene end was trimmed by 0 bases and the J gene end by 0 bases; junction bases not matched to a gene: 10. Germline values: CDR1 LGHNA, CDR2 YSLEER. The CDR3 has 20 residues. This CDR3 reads CASSQDRPSGRTHSYNEQFF. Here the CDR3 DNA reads TGCGCCAGCAGCCAAGATCGCCCTAGCGGGAGGACCCACTCCTACAATGAGCAGTTCTTC.

The CDR3 bases are TGTGCCACCGCAGTGGGAGTTAGCAATCAGCCCCAGCATTTT. It yields the protein CATAVGVSNQPQHF. This chain joins TRBV24-1 and TRBJ1-5; D gene unclear. There are 14 residues in the CDR3. V was cut by 9 bases and J by 0 bases, with 11 bases left in between. CDR1 is KGHDR, CDR2 SFDVKD, per germline.

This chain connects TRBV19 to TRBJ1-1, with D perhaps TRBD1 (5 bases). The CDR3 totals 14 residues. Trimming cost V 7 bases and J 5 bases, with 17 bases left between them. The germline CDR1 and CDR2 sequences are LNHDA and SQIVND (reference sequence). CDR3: CASTWTAGRTEAFF. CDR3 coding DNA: TGTGCCAGTACCTGGACGGCAGGGAGGACTGAAGCTTTCTTT.

CDR3 residues: CASSQTPGQGNEQYF. The CDR3 nucleotides read TGTGCCAGCAGCCAAACACCGGGACAGGGGAACGAGCAGTACTTC. The chain carries TRBV4-2 and TRBJ2-7; 10 positions match TRBD1. Trimming removed 2 bases from V and 5 bases from J; junction bases left unmatched: 6. Per the germline V gene, CDR1 is LGHNA and CDR2 is YNFKEQ. This CDR3 is 15 amino acids long.

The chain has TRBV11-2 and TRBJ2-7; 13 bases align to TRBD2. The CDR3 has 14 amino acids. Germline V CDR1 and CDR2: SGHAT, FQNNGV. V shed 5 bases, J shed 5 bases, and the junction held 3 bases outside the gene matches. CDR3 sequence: CASSGLAGVNEQYF. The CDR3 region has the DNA TGTGCCAGCAGCGGACTAGCGGGAGTCAACGAGCAGTACTTC. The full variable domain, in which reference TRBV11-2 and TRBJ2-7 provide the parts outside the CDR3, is EAGVAQSPRYKIIEKRQSVAFWCNPISGHATLYWYQQILGQGPKLLIQFQNNGVVDDSQLPKDRFSAERLKGVDSTLKIQPAKLEDSAVYLCASSGLAGVNEQYFGPGTRLTVT.

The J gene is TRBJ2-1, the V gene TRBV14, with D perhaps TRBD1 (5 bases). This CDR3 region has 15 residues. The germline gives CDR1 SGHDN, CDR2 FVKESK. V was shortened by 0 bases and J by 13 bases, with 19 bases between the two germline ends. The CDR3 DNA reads TGTGCCAGCAGCCAAGAAGCCGGACAAGGGCATAGACAGTTCTTC. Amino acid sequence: CASSQEAGQGHRQFF.

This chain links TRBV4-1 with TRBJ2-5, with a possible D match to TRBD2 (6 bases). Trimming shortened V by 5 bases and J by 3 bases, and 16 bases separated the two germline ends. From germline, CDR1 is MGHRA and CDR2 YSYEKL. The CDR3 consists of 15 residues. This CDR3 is CASSYNKRVEETQYF. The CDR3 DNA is TGCGCCAGCAGCTATAACAAGCGGGTTGAAGAGACCCAGTACTTC.

In DNA, the CDR3 is TGTGCCAGCAGTGACGGACTAGCGGACTCCTACGAGCAGTACTTC. This gives the protein CASSDGLADSYEQYF. The chain couples TRBV6-1 to TRBJ2-7; 10 nucleotides line up with TRBD2. The V gene's germline CDR1 is MNHNS and CDR2 SASEGT. This CDR3 is built from 15 residues. With V trimmed by 3 bases and J by 0 bases, 2 bases remained unmatched.